This is a list of T cell receptor beta chains from one sample in a study of CD8 T cells in Susac syndrome. Each CDR3 protein is one row after TCRdb ran MiXCR on the immunoSEQ multiplex PCR reads. The table records 250,000 to 300,000 distinct CDR3 sequences, about 89% of them present only once. Sequenced input: CD8+ T cells from PBMCs. These receptors were collected from a human donor with multiple sclerosis. CDR3s include the opening cysteine and the closing phenylalanine or tryptophan. D genes are given only for firm matches. Clone size is stated in some rows and not others, as once, few, many or a class when expanded.

CDR3nt: TGTGCCAGCTGGGACGGACTATACGAGCAGTACTTC; CDR3aa: CASWDGLYEQYF; j_gene: TRBJ2-7; abundance: -; v_gene: TRBV7-9; d_gene: -
CDR3nt: TGTGCCAGCAGTTTGACAGGGGCCAACGAGCAGTACTTC; CDR3aa: CASSLTGANEQYF; j_gene: TRBJ2-7; abundance: -; v_gene: TRBV28; d_gene: TRBD1
CDR3nt: TGCGCCAGCAGCTGGGGGACTAGCGGGGGCTACGAGCAGTACTTC; CDR3aa: CASSWGTSGGYEQYF; j_gene: TRBJ2-7; abundance: once; v_gene: TRBV5-1; d_gene: TRBD2
CDR3nt: TGTGCCAGCAGTTTTGTAGAGAACACCGGGGAGCTGTTTTTT; CDR3aa: CASSFVENTGELFF; j_gene: TRBJ2-2; abundance: -; v_gene: TRBV28; d_gene: -
CDR3nt: TGCAGTGCTAGAGTTGAAGCGGGGGTGTACGAGCAGTACTTC; CDR3aa: CSARVEAGVYEQYF; j_gene: TRBJ2-7; abundance: -; v_gene: TRBV20-1; d_gene: TRBD2
CDR3nt: TGCAGCGTTGAAATGACTGAAGCTTTCTTT; CDR3aa: CSVEMTEAFF; j_gene: TRBJ1-1; abundance: -; v_gene: TRBV29-1; d_gene: -
CDR3nt: TGCAGCGTTGCTAGTTGGACCCAGTACTTC; CDR3aa: CSVASWTQYF; j_gene: TRBJ2-5; abundance: -; v_gene: TRBV29-1; d_gene: -
CDR3nt: TGTGCCAGCAGCCCCGCGGGTCAGGAGGAAAGCAATCAGCCCCAGCATTTT; CDR3aa: CASSPAGQEESNQPQHF; j_gene: TRBJ1-5; abundance: once; v_gene: TRBV7-9; d_gene: -
CDR3nt: TGTGCCGTTCCGTCGGGGACTAGCGGGAGTGGGTGGTCCTACAATGAGCAGTTCTTC; CDR3aa: CAVPSGTSGSGWSYNEQFF; j_gene: TRBJ2-1; abundance: -; v_gene: TRBV5-4; d_gene: TRBD2
CDR3nt: TGTGCCAGCAGACTAGACCAAGAGACCCAGTACTTC; CDR3aa: CASRLDQETQYF; j_gene: TRBJ2-5; abundance: -; v_gene: TRBV12-3/TRBV12-4; d_gene: -
CDR3nt: TGTGCCTGGAGTGTACCGCAGGGAAACACTGAAGCTTTCTTT; CDR3aa: CAWSVPQGNTEAFF; j_gene: TRBJ1-1; abundance: -; v_gene: TRBV30; d_gene: -
CDR3nt: TGTGCCAGCAGTTACTCCCCAGGGGGGAGAATCCCCTACGAGCAGTACTTC; CDR3aa: CASSYSPGGRIPYEQYF; j_gene: TRBJ2-7; abundance: -; v_gene: TRBV6-2/TRBV6-3; d_gene: -
CDR3nt: TGTGCCAGTAAAAATTCGGACTACTTCACAGATACGCAGTATTTT; CDR3aa: CASKNSDYFTDTQYF; j_gene: TRBJ2-3; abundance: once; v_gene: TRBV19; d_gene: -
CDR3nt: TGCGCCAGCAGCTTGGGACTAGCACCGACGTACAATGAGCAGTTCTTC; CDR3aa: CASSLGLAPTYNEQFF; j_gene: TRBJ2-1; abundance: -; v_gene: TRBV5-1; d_gene: TRBD2
CDR3nt: TGTGCCAGCAGCATGATACAGGGGGTAGACGGCTACACCTTC; CDR3aa: CASSMIQGVDGYTF; j_gene: TRBJ1-2; abundance: -; v_gene: TRBV6-2/TRBV6-3; d_gene: TRBD1
CDR3nt: TGTGCCAGCAGCGCCACAGGGGCGGACACCATATATTTT; CDR3aa: CASSATGADTIYF; j_gene: TRBJ1-3; abundance: -; v_gene: TRBV9; d_gene: TRBD1
CDR3nt: TGTGCCAGCAGTCCGGGGGCATCCTATAATTCACCCCTCCACTTT; CDR3aa: CASSPGASYNSPLHF; j_gene: TRBJ1-6; abundance: -; v_gene: TRBV25-1; d_gene: -
CDR3nt: TGCAGTGCTAGGGCAACTCCGAACGAGCAGTTCTTC; CDR3aa: CSARATPNEQFF; j_gene: TRBJ2-1; abundance: -; v_gene: TRBV20-1; d_gene: -
CDR3nt: TGTGCCAGTAGTATGGATGGCCCGGGACAGGGGCCCCGCAATCAGCCCCAGCATTTT; CDR3aa: CASSMDGPGQGPRNQPQHF; j_gene: TRBJ1-5; abundance: -; v_gene: TRBV19; d_gene: TRBD1
CDR3nt: TGTGCCAGCAGCCCGAGGTCCAACGAGCAGTACTTC; CDR3aa: CASSPRSNEQYF; j_gene: TRBJ2-7; abundance: -; v_gene: TRBV9; d_gene: -
CDR3nt: TGCAGTGCTTCGGACAGTTACGAGCAGTACTTC; CDR3aa: CSASDSYEQYF; j_gene: TRBJ2-7; abundance: -; v_gene: TRBV20-1; d_gene: -
CDR3nt: TGTGCCAGCAGCAAAAAAGGGCCCGGGAACGGAAACACCATATATTTT; CDR3aa: CASSKKGPGNGNTIYF; j_gene: TRBJ1-3; abundance: -; v_gene: TRBV21-1; d_gene: -
CDR3nt: TGTGCCAGCAGTGGGACTAGCGGGAGCTCCCCCTCGGGTGAGCAGTTCTTC; CDR3aa: CASSGTSGSSPSGEQFF; j_gene: TRBJ2-1; abundance: once; v_gene: TRBV28; d_gene: TRBD2
CDR3nt: TGTGCCACCAGTGATCCTTTCAGTGGCGGGGCCAACGTCCTGACTTTC; CDR3aa: CATSDPFSGGANVLTF; j_gene: TRBJ2-6; abundance: -; v_gene: TRBV24-1; d_gene: -
CDR3nt: TGCAGTGCTAGAGGGGGACAAACGAACCACGAGCAGTACTTC; CDR3aa: CSARGGQTNHEQYF; j_gene: TRBJ2-7; abundance: -; v_gene: TRBV20-1; d_gene: -
CDR3nt: TGTGCCAGCAGCGCTTGGGACAGCCAAGAGACCCAGTACTTC; CDR3aa: CASSAWDSQETQYF; j_gene: TRBJ2-5; abundance: -; v_gene: TRBV11-3; d_gene: TRBD1
CDR3nt: TGTGCCAGCAGCCAAGAGAGCCCCTACAACACCGGGGAGCTGTTTTTT; CDR3aa: CASSQESPYNTGELFF; j_gene: TRBJ2-2; abundance: -; v_gene: TRBV3-1; d_gene: -
CDR3nt: TGTGCCAGCAGAGGAGGGACAGCGAGCTCTGGAAACACCATATATTTT; CDR3aa: CASRGGTASSGNTIYF; j_gene: TRBJ1-3; abundance: -; v_gene: TRBV6-6; d_gene: TRBD1
CDR3nt: TGCAGTGCTAGAGGCCCGAATCTCCCAAGCGGGGGCTACAATGAGCAGTTCTTC; CDR3aa: CSARGPNLPSGGYNEQFF; j_gene: TRBJ2-1; abundance: -; v_gene: TRBV20-1; d_gene: TRBD2
CDR3nt: TGCGCCAGCAGCCAAGATCTTGTCTTCTACGAGCAGTACTTC; CDR3aa: CASSQDLVFYEQYF; j_gene: TRBJ2-7; abundance: -; v_gene: TRBV4-3; d_gene: -
CDR3nt: TGTGCCTGGTCCAGGGGCGCCGGGGAGCTGTTTTTT; CDR3aa: CAWSRGAGELFF; j_gene: TRBJ2-2; abundance: -; v_gene: TRBV30; d_gene: -
CDR3nt: TGTGCCAGCATTGGCGGAGGAAGCTCGGCTGGAAACACCATATATTTT; CDR3aa: CASIGGGSSAGNTIYF; j_gene: TRBJ1-3; abundance: -; v_gene: TRBV6-6; d_gene: -
CDR3nt: TGCGCCAGCAGCCAAGATGCGGCACATGAGCAGTTCTTC; CDR3aa: CASSQDAAHEQFF; j_gene: TRBJ2-1; abundance: -; v_gene: TRBV4-1; d_gene: -
CDR3nt: TGTGCCAGCAGCCAAGTCCCGGAAGATAATTCACCCCTCCACTTT; CDR3aa: CASSQVPEDNSPLHF; j_gene: TRBJ1-6; abundance: once; v_gene: TRBV4-2; d_gene: -
CDR3nt: TGCGCCAGCAGCTTTAAATGGGACAGGGTAAACACCGGGGAGCTGTTTTTT; CDR3aa: CASSFKWDRVNTGELFF; j_gene: TRBJ2-2; abundance: -; v_gene: TRBV5-1; d_gene: TRBD1
CDR3nt: TGTGCCAGCACCAGAGGTACCGGGAACAATGAGCAGTTCTTC; CDR3aa: CASTRGTGNNEQFF; j_gene: TRBJ2-1; abundance: -; v_gene: TRBV7-6; d_gene: -
CDR3nt: TGTGCCAGCAGTTTCGTACGCGGGGGTGAGCAGTTCTTC; CDR3aa: CASSFVRGGEQFF; j_gene: TRBJ2-1; abundance: -; v_gene: TRBV6-4; d_gene: TRBD2
CDR3nt: TGCAGTGCCTACTCGGGTGGGGAGGGGTACAATGAGCAGTTCTTC; CDR3aa: CSAYSGGEGYNEQFF; j_gene: TRBJ2-1; abundance: -; v_gene: TRBV20-1; d_gene: TRBD2
CDR3nt: TGTGCCAGCAGCTTTTTCTTCCCTTTCCAAGAGACCCAGTACTTC; CDR3aa: CASSFFFPFQETQYF; j_gene: TRBJ2-5; abundance: -; v_gene: TRBV5-4; d_gene: -